The TCR beta chain under discussion was sequenced for a study of T cells in localized non-small cell lung cancer. The study, taken as a whole, reports: Sequence data derive from only one tumor region, so heterogeneity remains possible. Uninvolved adjacent lung had higher T cell clonality than tumor and all other tissues. Within adjacent lung there appeared a median around 60 of the top 100 tumor clones.

Sequencing used immunoSEQ multiplex PCR; TCRdb keeps in-frame clones, though not all of them. This sample has about 3,000 clones; more than 25% occur once, and the top ten carry over 15%. About this clone itself: Its antigen is not identified.

Samples of adjacent lung (free of atypia) were collected at least 2 cm from the tumor margin. The starting material was normal lung tissue next to the tumor, obtained before any cancer treatment. This receptor was taken from a female donor at least 60 years old with stage I squamous cell lung carcinoma.

CDR3 sequence: CASSMGQGGQPQHF. The CDR3, as DNA: TGTGCCAGTAGTATGGGGCAGGGGGGTCAGCCCCAGCATTTT. The gene calls are TRBV19 and TRBJ1-5, with 7 bases aligning to TRBD1. The germline V gene encodes CDR1 LNHDA and CDR2 SQIVND (reference sequence). CDR3 length: 14 residues. The ends lost 3 bases at V and 6 bases at J; junction bases unmatched: 5.